This TCR beta chain originates from a study of STAT5B mutations in CD4+ large granular lymphocyte leukemia. The ends were cut back, 2 bases at V and 5 bases at J, with 10 bases in the middle. Looked up from germline, CDR1 is MNHNS and CDR2 is SASEGT. The CDR3 consists of 13 residues. Controls came from buffy coats of healthy blood donors. Assay: immunoSEQ multiplex PCR; the TCRdb copy retains only in-frame clones and omits some. The repertoire holds under 50,000 clones, with roughly 84% as singletons. The sample was CD4+ T cells from blood buffy coats. The chain uses TRBV6-1 and TRBJ2-7; the D gene is possibly TRBD2 (6 bases). The source of this sequence is a human donor in good health. The CDR3 spells CASSERRVHEQYF. In nucleotides, the CDR3 is TGTGCCAGCAGTGAAAGGAGGGTCCACGAGCAGTACTTC.